This TCR beta chain was observed in a study of blood T cell repertoires in COVID-19. V was clipped by 0 bases and J by 8 bases, with 9 bases between them. The CDR3 sequence is 13 residues long. The V gene's germline CDR1 is SGHDN and CDR2 FVKESK. Study processing details: Reference gene primer amplification gave nucleated cell count estimates. The protocol was immunoSEQ multiplex PCR, while the TCRdb copy is restricted to in-frame clones and leaves out a portion. V and J calls and clone size are given by that table; D and trimming were obtained from the DNA. The sample has about 200,000 clones, roughly 79% seen once.

Sequencing was performed on peripheral blood. This clonotype was obtained from a human donor with acute or convalescent COVID-19. The donor label of this sample is uncertain. This chain uses TRBV14 with TRBJ2-3; weak D call: TRBD2 (6 bases). CDR3 loop: CASSQDFGGTQYF. The CDR3 bases are TGTGCCAGCAGCCAAGATTTCGGGGGTACGCAGTATTTT.